This TCR beta chain emerged from a study of technical replicates of blood from several donors. Per germline, CDR1 MNHEY and CDR2 SMNVEV (reference sequence). Trimming stripped 2 bases from V and 0 bases from J, with 13 bases between. CDR3 length equals 16 residues. Sequenced by immunoSEQ multiplex PCR; TCRdb stores in-frame clones only, minus some. The sample holds about 74,000 clones; 85% to 95% are singletons and the top ten take roughly 0.26%. The chain employs TRBV27 and TRBJ1-1; D not resolved. Sequencing was performed on T cells isolated from PBMCs. This receptor was obtained from a human donor in good health. CDR3 residues: CASSLQRPPLNTEAFF. DNA for the CDR3: TGTGCCAGCAGTTTACAGCGGCCCCCCTTGAACACTGAAGCTTTCTTT.